These 31 T cell receptor beta chains were all obtained from the same sample, sequenced in a study of blood T cells in healthy people across ages. Sample-barcoded 5' priming and a J-beta primer mix drove a second PCR of 7 to 11 cycles. TCRdb ran MiXCR on the 5' RACE reads and lists one entry per CDR3 protein. The sample includes over 950,000 distinct CDR3 sequences, roughly 50% of them seen just once. The specimen sequenced was blood. The origin of the receptors is a woman in her fifties or sixties in good health.

The chain couples TRBV20-1 to TRBJ2-5; 9 positions agree with TRBD2. The V gene end was trimmed by 5 bases and the J gene end by 1 base; junction bases not matched to a gene: 8. CDR1 DFQATT and CDR2 SNEGSKA come from the germline V gene (reference sequence). CDR3 length: 15 residues. CDR3 in DNA: TGCAGTGCTCCGCCGACTAGCGGAGCCCAAGAGACCCAGTACTTC. Amino acid sequence: CSAPPTSGAQETQYF.

V usage is TRBV20-1 and J usage is TRBJ2-2; TRBD1 or TRBD2 may be the D gene (6 bases each). V gave up 0 bases and J gave up 7 bases, with 18 bases separating them. Germline-derived CDR1 and CDR2 are DFQATT and SNEGSKA (reference sequence). The CDR3 has 16 amino acids. CDR3 bases: TGCAGTGCTAGAGATCTGATCGGGGGCCCCGGCGGGGAGCTGTTTTTT. Translation gives CSARDLIGGPGGELFF.

The V call is TRBV25-1, the J call TRBJ1-6; D remains unclear. V was pared by 4 bases and J by 7 bases, with 14 bases between. The CDR3 spans 15 residues. The germline V gene encodes CDR1 MGHDK and CDR2 SYGVNS. The CDR3 nucleotides read TGTGCCAGCAGTGGTGAGACGGATACGAATTCACCCCTCCACTTT. This sequence encodes CASSGETDTNSPLHF.

The V and J genes are TRBV29-1 and TRBJ2-5, with D maybe TRBD2 (6 bases). CDR1 is SQVTM, CDR2 ANQGSEA, per germline. There are 13 residues in the CDR3. Deletions cut 6 bases from V and 11 bases from J, with 22 bases between. CDR3 sequence (DNA): TGCAGCGTCCGGGACTTCTCCTACAATGAGCAGTACTTC. This encodes CSVRDFSYNEQYF.

This chain links TRBV10-3 with TRBJ2-1; the match to TRBD2 covers 9 bases. CDR1 is ENHRY and CDR2 is SYGVKD in the germline V gene. This CDR3 has 15 amino acids. After removal of 4 bases from V and 3 bases from J, the junction contained 4 bases not matched to a gene. The CDR3 DNA sequence: TGTGCCATCAGTGGAGGCGGGGGGGACTACAATGAGCAGTTCTTC. Its protein is CAISGGGGDYNEQFF.

CDR3 nucleotides: TGTGCCAGCAGCTTTGGGGGCGTTAACTCCTACGAGCAGTACTTC. Translating gives CASSFGGVNSYEQYF. This sequence joins TRBV27 and TRBJ2-7; maybe TRBD1 (6 bases). The CDR3 contains 15 residues. Trimming cost V 6 bases and J 0 bases, with 15 bases left between them. CDR1 MNHEY and CDR2 SMNVEV come from the germline V gene (reference sequence).

V usage is TRBV2 and J usage is TRBJ2-6, with D possibly TRBD2 on 6 matching bases. V lost 7 bases and J 4 bases, leaving 14 bases between the germline ends. The CDR3 length is 15 residues. CDR1 and CDR2 (germline): SNHLY, FYNNEI. The CDR3 protein is CASTGTSSGANVLTF. Written as DNA, the CDR3 is TGTGCCAGCACCGGGACTTCCTCGGGGGCCAACGTCCTGACTTTC.

The rearrangement links TRBV6-5 to TRBJ2-2; 7 bases match TRBD1. Trimming removed 7 bases from V and 0 bases from J; junction bases left unmatched: 5. CDR1 and CDR2 from the germline V gene are MNHEY and SVGAGI. The CDR3 extends over 15 amino acids. The CDR3 DNA follows: TGTGCCAGCAACACAGGGGATTCGAACACCGGGGAGCTGTTTTTT. Translation gives CASNTGDSNTGELFF.

This clonotype was seen just once. V gene TRBV20-1 combines with J gene TRBJ2-5; 10 bases fit TRBD2. This CDR3 spans 14 amino acids. J was trimmed by 2 bases and V by 6 bases; bases with no gene match: 6. Per the germline V gene, CDR1 is DFQATT and CDR2 is SNEGSKA (reference sequence). The DNA of the CDR3 is TGCAGTGCCGGTAGCGGGGGGACTCAAGAGACCCAGTACTTC. This gives the protein CSAGSGGTQETQYF.

The CDR3 reads CASRHRRDSKTQYF. CDR3 bases: TGTGCCAGCAGGCACCGCCGGGATAGTAAGACCCAGTACTTC. The chain carries TRBV6-5 and TRBJ2-5; TRBD2 might be the D (5 bases). In germline, CDR1 is MNHEY, CDR2 SVGAGI. The CDR3 covers 14 residues. Between the trimmed V and J ends, which lost 6 bases and 6 bases, there was a span of 17 bases.

This clonotype occurred a few times. This rearrangement joins TRBV29-1 to TRBJ2-7; 8 bases match TRBD1. The CDR3 consists of 15 residues. Unmatched junction bases numbered 16, after V lost 5 bases and J lost 7 bases. The germline CDR1 and CDR2 sequences are SQVTM and ANQGSEA. CDR3 in amino acids: CSVRLQGAIPNEQYF. The DNA for the CDR3 is TGCAGCGTTCGGCTCCAGGGGGCCATCCCCAATGAGCAGTACTTC.

The V and J genes are TRBV7-2 and TRBJ2-3; 10 bases line up with TRBD2. Germline V CDR1 and CDR2: SGHTA, FQGNSA. This CDR3 comprises 15 residues. V trimming: 7 bases; J trimming: 4 bases; junction bases outside the gene matches: 8. DNA for the CDR3: TGTGCCAGCATGCAGCGGGAGGGGCGTGCAGATACGCAGTATTTT. Its translation is CASMQREGRADTQYF.

V gene TRBV7-2 combines with J gene TRBJ2-1; 11 bases fit TRBD2. CDR3 length: 16 amino acids. In germline, CDR1 is SGHTA, CDR2 FQGNSA. V shed 1 base, J shed 4 bases, and the junction held 3 bases outside the gene matches. The CDR3 region is CASSLVGTSGYNEQFF. In DNA form, the CDR3 reads TGTGCCAGCAGCTTAGTTGGGACTAGCGGTTACAATGAGCAGTTCTTC. Supplemented by reference TRBV7-2 and TRBJ2-1, the full variable domain reads GAGVSQSPSNKVTEKGKDVELRCDPISGHTALYWYRQSLGQGLEFLIYFQGNSAPDKSGLPSDRFSAERTGGSVSTLTIQRTQQEDSAVYLCASSLVGTSGYNEQFFGPGTRLTVL.

This rearrangement joins TRBV20-1 to TRBJ1-6; D ambiguous. The ends were cut back, 3 bases at V and 3 bases at J, with 12 bases in the middle. Germline V CDR1 and CDR2: DFQATT, SNEGSKA (reference sequence). The CDR3 runs 15 residues. CDR3: CSASISALYNSPLHF. The CDR3 nucleotides read TGCAGTGCTAGCATTTCCGCCCTCTATAATTCACCCCTCCACTTT.

V is TRBV20-1 and J is TRBJ1-2, with TRBD1 as a possible D gene (5 bases). Trimming took off 2 bases at V and 0 bases at J, with 10 bases between the two ends. From germline, CDR1 is DFQATT and CDR2 SNEGSKA (reference sequence). This CDR3 spans 14 amino acids. In DNA, the CDR3 is TGCAGTGCTAGAAGGCGGGGGGCTAACTATGGCTACACCTTC. This gives the protein CSARRRGANYGYTF.

This chain connects TRBV12-3 or TRBV12-4 to TRBJ1-5; D remains unclear. The CDR3 is 14 residues long. Trimming pared 5 bases from V and 7 bases from J, leaving 15 bases between. The CDR3 nucleotides are TGTGCCAGCAGTCTAGGGCCCCTAGGGCAGCCCCAGCATTTT. It yields the protein CASSLGPLGQPQHF.

The chain employs TRBV12-3 or TRBV12-4 and TRBJ1-5, with 7 bases fitting TRBD1. Unmatched junction bases numbered 3, after V lost 4 bases and J lost 3 bases. CDR3 length: 14 residues. The CDR3 sequence is CASSSGTVNQPQHF. In DNA form, the CDR3 reads TGTGCCAGCAGTTCTGGGACAGTCAATCAGCCCCAGCATTTT.

The chain combines TRBV10-2 with TRBJ1-2; D perhaps matches TRBD1 (6 bases). Germline assignment: CDR1 WSHSY and CDR2 SAAADI. With 7 bases removed from V and 4 bases from J, the gap between germline ends came to 13 bases. The CDR3 contains 13 residues. This CDR3 is CASTSGVGYGYTF. The CDR3 DNA follows: TGCGCCAGCACCTCAGGGGTTGGCTATGGCTACACCTTC.

The chain has TRBV2 and TRBJ2-2, with TRBD1 matching over 7 bases. CDR3 length: 16 residues. V trimming: 8 bases; J trimming: 4 bases; junction bases outside the gene matches: 13. Germline CDR1 reads SNHLY; CDR2 reads FYNNEI. In nucleotides, the CDR3 is TGTGCCAGCCGTAACCCAGGGGGTACGGGCACCGGGGAGCTGTTTTTT. Its protein product is CASRNPGGTGTGELFF.

The chain employs TRBV20-1 and TRBJ2-3; D ambiguous. Germline loops: CDR1 DFQATT, CDR2 SNEGSKA (reference sequence). The CDR3 sequence is 11 residues long. The chain's CDR3 is CRPVGTDTQYF. DNA for the CDR3: TGCAGGCCGGTGGGGACAGATACGCAGTATTTT.

To note about this clonotype: A junction end diverges from the germline sequence, so it may reflect a read error. J is TRBJ2-5 and V is TRBV18; TRBD1 is a possible D gene (5 bases). CDR3 length: 12 residues. Germline V gene sequence: CDR1 KGHSH, CDR2 LQKENI. CDR3 region: CASAPGQETQYF. CDR3 nucleotides: TGTGCCAGCGCACCAGGGCAAGAGACCCAGTACTTC.

This clonotype appeared a few times. J is TRBJ2-5 and V is TRBV7-7; 9 bases map to TRBD2. The junction had 6 bases not matched to a gene; V was cut back by 2 bases and J by 5 bases. Looked up from germline, CDR1 is SSHAT and CDR2 is FNYEAQ (reference sequence). The CDR3 has 15 amino acids. CDR3 sequence: CASSLHSGRGETQYF. CDR3 nucleotide sequence: TGTGCCAGCAGCTTACATAGCGGGAGAGGGGAGACCCAGTACTTC.

The chain combines TRBV6-5 with TRBJ2-7; TRBD1 or TRBD2 may be the D gene (5 bases each). The CDR3 runs to 16 residues. The germline V gene has CDR1 MNHEY and CDR2 SVGAGI. Trimming cost V 5 bases and J 0 bases, with 17 bases left between them. The CDR3 DNA follows: TGTGCCAGCAGTCCCGGGGTGGGGGACCACTCCTACGAGCAGTACTTC. Its translation is CASSPGVGDHSYEQYF.

This clonotype was observed a handful of times. The rearrangement uses TRBV27 and TRBJ2-2; D not resolved. The CDR3 loop spans 13 amino acids. The V and J ends lost 3 bases and 4 bases respectively, with 6 bases between them. Germline V gene data show CDR1 as MNHEY and CDR2 as SMNVEV (reference sequence). CDR3 bases: TGTGCCAGCAGTTTGACTTCCACCGGGGAGCTGTTTTTT. It yields the protein CASSLTSTGELFF.

This clonotype was detected a few times. This sequence joins TRBV29-1 and TRBJ2-3; D is possibly TRBD1 or TRBD2 (7 bases each). This CDR3 spans 15 amino acids. V was clipped by 3 bases and J by 7 bases, with 20 bases between them. The germline gives CDR1 SQVTM, CDR2 ANQGSEA. This CDR3 is CSVDWSGGAHNTQYF. The CDR3 DNA reads as TGCAGCGTTGATTGGTCAGGGGGGGCACATAATACGCAGTATTTT.

This clonotype was counted between two and nine times. The chain has TRBV29-1 and TRBJ2-7, with D perhaps matching TRBD1 or TRBD2 (5 bases each). CDR1 and CDR2 from the germline V gene are SQVTM and ANQGSEA. The CDR3 has 12 residues. V was cut by 5 bases and J by 3 bases, with 11 bases left in between. The CDR3 nucleotides are TGCAGCGTTCGCAGGGACGGCTACGAGCAGTACTTC. As protein: CSVRRDGYEQYF.

The chain has TRBV10-3 and TRBJ2-3; D is tentatively TRBD1 or TRBD2 (5 bases each). This CDR3 spans 13 amino acids. Trimming took 8 bases from V and 2 from J, leaving 11 bases between them. Germline V gene lookup returns CDR1 ENHRY and CDR2 SYGVKD. CDR3 coding DNA: TGTGCCATCGCCGGGACCCACACAGATACGCAGTATTTT. It yields the protein CAIAGTHTDTQYF.

The chain is built from TRBV28 and TRBJ2-7; 9 bases map to TRBD1. V was clipped by 0 bases and J by 7 bases; unmatched bases: 10. This CDR3 is built from 16 residues. CDR1 and CDR2 (germline): MDHEN, SYDVKM. The CDR3 nucleotides are TGTGCCAGCAGTTTATGGGGGACAGGGACCCGAAATGAGCAGTACTTC. Its translation is CASSLWGTGTRNEQYF.

With respect to this clonotype: Sequence at one end of the junction differs from germline and may be a read error. The chain employs TRBV4-3 and TRBJ2-7; D not resolved. From germline, CDR1 is LGHNA and CDR2 YSLEER. CDR3 size: 14 residues. CDR3 loop: CASSQGQAPETQCF. Written as DNA, the CDR3 is TGCGCCAGCAGCCAAGGGCAGGCCCCAGAGACCCAGTGCTTC.

This chain links TRBV6-5 with TRBJ2-7; no clear D gene. This CDR3 has 13 amino acids. Germline assignment: CDR1 MNHEY and CDR2 SVGAGI. V lost 5 bases to trimming and J lost 3 bases, with 11 bases between them. In nucleotides, the CDR3 is TGTGCCAGCAGTGGGCAGAGATACTACGAGCAGTACTTC. It specifies CASSGQRYYEQYF.

The chain links TRBV4-1 to TRBJ1-2; a weak D match, TRBD1 (6 bases). This CDR3 has 15 amino acids. Germline assignment: CDR1 MGHRA and CDR2 YSYEKL. With 4 bases removed from V and 7 bases from J, the gap between germline ends came to 19 bases. The CDR3 is CASSLVPGEIGGYTF. The CDR3 nucleotides read TGCGCCAGCAGCCTCGTGCCAGGGGAAATCGGTGGCTACACCTTC.